Shown below are 25 T cell receptor beta chains from a single sample sequenced in a study of blood T cell repertoires in COVID-19. Some clones are missing from TCRdb's copy, which holds only in-frame ones; the method was immunoSEQ multiplex PCR. This sample has roughly 130,000 clones, with around 87% found just once. The specimen sequenced was peripheral blood. Receptor source: an older woman with acute or convalescent COVID-19.

This clone was seen a few times. In nucleotides, the CDR3 is TGCGCCAGCACTTTGGACACAGAAAAACTGTTTTTT. It translates to CASTLDTEKLFF. V and J are TRBV10-1 and TRBJ1-4, with D tentatively TRBD1 (5 bases). There are 12 residues in the CDR3. Looked up from germline, CDR1 is WNHNN and CDR2 is SYGVQD (reference sequence). Trimming took 7 bases from V and 8 from J, leaving 11 bases between them.

CDR3 amino acids: CAIGTSGSDEQFF. CDR3 nucleotides: TGTGCCATCGGGACTAGCGGGAGTGATGAGCAGTTCTTC. The V and J genes are TRBV24-1 and TRBJ2-1; TRBD2 aligns across 14 bases. Germline CDR1 KGHDR, CDR2 SFDVKD. CDR3 length equals 13 residues. With V trimmed by 11 bases and J by 8 bases, 4 bases remained unmatched.

The V and J genes are TRBV15 and TRBJ2-7; D is undetermined. The CDR3 length is 13 residues. Trimming took 0 bases from V and 4 from J, leaving 7 bases between them. From germline, CDR1 is LNHNV and CDR2 YYDKDF (reference sequence). The CDR3, as DNA: TGTGCCACCAGCAGAGATCCCGGGTACGAGCAGTACGTC. The encoded protein is CATSRDPGYEQYV.

The gene calls are TRBV2 and TRBJ2-3; 8 bases align to TRBD2. This CDR3 region has 14 residues. Germline V lookup: CDR1 SNHLY, CDR2 FYNNEI. The junction had 3 bases not matched to a gene; V was cut back by 6 bases and J by 1 base. CDR3 bases: TGTGCCAGCAGCCTGACTAGCGGCACAGATACGCAGTATTTT. Residues: CASSLTSGTDTQYF. Complete variable domain (other parts from reference TRBV2 and TRBJ2-3): EPEVTQTPSHQVTQMGQEVILRCVPISNHLYFYWYRQILGQKVEFLVSFYNNEISEKSEIFDDQFSVERPDGSNFTLKIRSTKLEDSAMYFCASSLTSGTDTQYFGPGTRLTVL.

The chain combines TRBV28 with TRBJ2-1; 12 positions agree with TRBD1. The CDR3 runs to 15 residues. Germline assignment: CDR1 MDHEN and CDR2 SYDVKM. V was pared by 7 bases and J by 8 bases, with 9 bases of the junction left unmatched. The CDR3: CASTPRGQGAYEQFF. CDR3 sequence (DNA): TGTGCCAGCACCCCAAGGGGACAGGGGGCCTATGAGCAGTTCTTC.

This sequence joins TRBV7-8 and TRBJ2-1; D possibly corresponds to TRBD1 (5 bases). The CDR3 covers 12 residues. In germline, CDR1 is SGHVS, CDR2 FQNEAQ. DNA of the CDR3: TGTGCGTCAGGGCCCTCCTACAATGAGCAGTTCTTC. Translated, it gives CASGPSYNEQFF.

The rearrangement joins TRBV18 to TRBJ1-2; D not certain. The CDR3 has 14 amino acids. Per germline, CDR1 KGHSH and CDR2 LQKENI. V dropped 3 bases and J dropped 8 bases, with 16 bases sitting between them. The CDR3 protein is CASSPLPNQEGYTF. CDR3 DNA: TGTGCCAGCTCACCCCTCCCCAACCAGGAAGGCTACACCTTC.

The rearrangement joins TRBV6-5 to TRBJ1-1; 10 bases map to TRBD1. CDR3 length: 15 amino acids. From germline, CDR1 is MNHEY and CDR2 SVGAGI. The V and J ends lost 2 bases and 4 bases, in that order; junction bases with no gene match: 4. The CDR3 sequence: CASSYVTGGGTEAFF. As DNA, the CDR3 is TGTGCCAGCAGTTACGTGACAGGGGGCGGCACTGAAGCTTTCTTT.

The chain combines TRBV7-8 with TRBJ2-3; D is possibly TRBD2 (6 bases). The V gene lost 8 bases and the J gene lost 3 bases, with 18 bases spanning the gap. The CDR3 has 15 amino acids. In germline, CDR1 is SGHVS, CDR2 FQNEAQ. This CDR3 is CASAVVGGMTDTQYF. In DNA form, the CDR3 reads TGTGCCAGCGCCGTAGTGGGCGGGATGACAGATACGCAGTATTTT. Supplemented by reference TRBV7-8 and TRBJ2-3, the full variable domain reads GAGVSQSPRYKVAKRGQDVALRCDPISGHVSLFWYQQALGQGPEFLTYFQNEAQLDKSGLPSDRFFAERPEGSVSTLKIQRTQQEDSAVYLCASAVVGGMTDTQYFGPGTRLTVL.

The rearrangement links TRBV20-1 to TRBJ1-1; D uncertain. The CDR3 is 14 residues long. Trimming removed 3 bases from V and 1 base from J, with 12 bases in between. The germline gives CDR1 DFQATT, CDR2 SNEGSKA (reference sequence). CDR3 bases: TGCAGTGCTAGTATTGGAGCGGCGAACACTGAAGCTTTCTTT. This translates into CSASIGAANTEAFF.

This clone rates as medium-sized. The chain links TRBV19 to TRBJ1-5; 7 nucleotides agree with TRBD1. V was clipped by 1 base and J by 3 bases; unmatched bases: 6. Germline V gives CDR1 LNHDA, CDR2 SQIVND (reference sequence). The CDR3 consists of 16 residues. CDR3 region: CASSIAVGQVNQPQHF. DNA of the CDR3: TGTGCCAGTAGTATAGCAGTAGGACAGGTCAATCAGCCCCAGCATTTT.

This chain links TRBV6-5 with TRBJ1-6, with 7 bases that match TRBD1. This CDR3 has 14 residues. CDR1 is MNHEY and CDR2 is SVGAGI in the germline V gene. V shed 6 bases, J shed 7 bases, and the junction held 6 bases outside the gene matches. The CDR3 DNA sequence: TGTGCCAGCAGCAAACAGGGGAGGAATTCACCCCTCCACTTT. Translating gives CASSKQGRNSPLHF.

The chain is built from TRBV5-1 and TRBJ1-1; TRBD1 is a possible D gene (6 bases). From germline, CDR1 is SGHRS and CDR2 YFSETQ. Trimming shortened V by 0 bases and J by 1 base, and 10 bases separated the two germline ends. CDR3 size: 15 residues. CDR3 nucleotide sequence: TGCGCCAGCAGCTTGGAGGGGGGGAGGAACACTGAAGCTTTCTTT. Its translation is CASSLEGGRNTEAFF.

The gene calls are TRBV5-1 and TRBJ2-2; 7 nucleotides align to TRBD1. The CDR3 is 15 residues long. V gave up 1 base and J gave up 7 bases; unmatched junction bases: 7. CDR1 and CDR2 from the germline V gene are SGHRS and YFSETQ. CDR3 protein: CASSLNRGAGGELFF. DNA of the CDR3: TGCGCCAGCAGCTTGAACAGGGGTGCGGGCGGGGAGCTGTTTTTT.

The gene calls are TRBV2 and TRBJ2-2; TRBD2 might be the D (5 bases). Trimming pared 0 bases from V and 6 bases from J, leaving 14 bases between. The CDR3 contains 16 residues. Germline V gene lookup returns CDR1 SNHLY and CDR2 FYNNEI. The CDR3 sequence: CASSEARAGGPGELFF. The CDR3 nucleotides are TGTGCCAGCAGTGAAGCGCGGGCGGGTGGCCCCGGGGAGCTGTTTTTT.

The chain joins TRBV18 to TRBJ1-2; possible D gene TRBD1, 6 bases. The CDR3 extends over 14 amino acids. The germline CDR1 and CDR2 sequences are KGHSH and LQKENI. V lost 2 bases and J 2 bases, leaving 9 bases between the germline ends. The CDR3 loop is CASSPGQLNYGYTF. The CDR3 coding sequence is TGTGCCAGCTCACCAGGACAGCTAAACTATGGCTACACCTTC.

In this sample, this clone turned up a few times. This sequence joins TRBV10-3 and TRBJ2-6, with D unclear. The V end was cut by 3 bases, the J end by 0 bases, with 3 bases between. This CDR3 has 14 amino acids. Germline V gene data show CDR1 as ENHRY and CDR2 as SYGVKD. DNA of the CDR3: TGTGCCATCAGTGACAGCTCTGGGGCCAACGTCCTGACTTTC. It specifies CAISDSSGANVLTF.

CDR3 loop: CASSSTHSNQPQHF. The CDR3 coding sequence is TGTGCCAGCAGCTCGACACATAGCAATCAGCCCCAGCATTTT. V usage is TRBV7-9 and J usage is TRBJ1-5, with D hard to call. Trimming removed 4 bases from V and 0 bases from J, with 7 bases in between. The CDR3 has 14 residues. Germline lookup yields CDR1 SEHNR and CDR2 FQNEAQ (reference sequence).

This chain connects TRBV19 to TRBJ2-1; 7 bases are a match to TRBD2. CDR1 and CDR2 (germline): LNHDA, SQIVND (reference sequence). V gave up 3 bases and J gave up 4 bases; unmatched junction bases: 9. The CDR3 totals 16 residues. The CDR3 coding sequence is TGTGCCAGTAGTATGAGTGTCAGGGAGGGTTACAATGAGCAGTTCTTC. Amino acids: CASSMSVREGYNEQFF.

The table lists this clone with a few counts. This chain joins TRBV15 and TRBJ1-6, with D possibly being TRBD1 (5 bases). Germline CDR1 reads LNHNV; CDR2 reads YYDKDF (reference sequence). V shed 3 bases and J shed 2 bases, with 14 bases lying between them. This CDR3 spans 17 amino acids. The CDR3 region is CATSRGDGGAYNSPLHF. The CDR3 DNA follows: TGTGCCACCAGCAGGGGGGACGGAGGGGCCTATAATTCACCCCTCCACTTT.

The chain uses TRBV6-5 and TRBJ1-4; D unclear. The CDR3 runs to 10 residues. The germline gives CDR1 MNHEY, CDR2 SVGAGI. Trimming took 7 bases from V and 11 from J, leaving 8 bases between them. The CDR3 coding sequence is TGTGCCAGCACTCCTAGTAAACTGTTTTTT. Protein sequence: CASTPSKLFF.

The chain links TRBV5-1 to TRBJ1-4; perhaps TRBD1 as D (5 bases). Germline-derived CDR1 and CDR2 are SGHRS and YFSETQ. The CDR3 has 14 amino acids. With 0 bases removed from V and 8 bases from J, the gap between germline ends came to 11 bases. CDR3 nucleotides: TGCGCCAGCAGCTTGGTCCAGGGAGGAGAAAAACTGTTTTTT. This translates into CASSLVQGGEKLFF.

The chain employs TRBV25-1 and TRBJ2-1, with unresolved D. CDR1 and CDR2 from the germline V gene are MGHDK and SYGVNS. This CDR3 is 11 amino acids long. Between the trimmed V and J ends, which lost 1 base and 7 bases, there was a span of 2 bases. The CDR3 DNA reads TGTGCCAGCAGTGAATTAAATGAGCAGTTCTTC. Protein sequence: CASSELNEQFF.

V gene TRBV27 combines with J gene TRBJ2-2; TRBD1 matches at 9 bases. The CDR3 extends over 14 amino acids. The germline V gene has CDR1 MNHEY and CDR2 SMNVEV (reference sequence). The J segment lost 5 bases and the V segment lost 6 bases, leaving 4 bases of the junction unmatched. CDR3 DNA sequence: TGTGCCAGCAGCGGACAGGGGAGTACCGGGGAGCTGTTTTTT. Protein: CASSGQGSTGELFF.

The chain recombines TRBV5-6 with TRBJ1-3; no firm D call. CDR1 SGHDT and CDR2 YYEEEE come from the germline V gene. V dropped 4 bases and J dropped 3 bases, with 8 bases sitting between them. This CDR3 contains 13 residues. CDR3 sequence (DNA): TGTGCCAGCAGCCGGGATCGTGGAAACACCATATATTTT. Encoded protein: CASSRDRGNTIYF.